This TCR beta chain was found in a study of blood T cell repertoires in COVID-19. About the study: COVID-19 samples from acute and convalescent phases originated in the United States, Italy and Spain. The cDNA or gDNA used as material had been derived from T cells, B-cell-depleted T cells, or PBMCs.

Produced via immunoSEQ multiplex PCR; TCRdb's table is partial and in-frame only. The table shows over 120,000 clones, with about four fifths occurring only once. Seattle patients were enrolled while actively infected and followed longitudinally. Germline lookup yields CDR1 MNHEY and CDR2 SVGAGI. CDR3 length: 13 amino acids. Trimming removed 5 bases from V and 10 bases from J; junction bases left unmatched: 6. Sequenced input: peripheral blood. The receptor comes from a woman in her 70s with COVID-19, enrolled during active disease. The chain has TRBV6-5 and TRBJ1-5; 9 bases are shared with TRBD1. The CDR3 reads CASSTRDREPQHF. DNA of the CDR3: TGTGCCAGCAGTACCCGGGACAGGGAACCCCAGCATTTT.